These 32 T cell receptor beta chains came from one sample sequenced in a study of T cells in Graves' hyperthyroidism and ophthalmopathy. The CDR3 regions of TCR beta were amplified from RNA transcripts. The TCR CDR3 was amplified in a first-round RT-PCR using the HTBI primer set. TCRdb re-called the multiplex PCR reads through MiXCR, storing one row per CDR3 protein. The sample gives 500,000 or so distinct CDR3 sequences, about 15% of which show up once; approximately 32% is in the top ten. The sample consisted of blood. These receptors all stem from a woman aged 25-40 years with Graves' ophthalmopathy.

Many counts were recorded for this clonotype. J is TRBJ2-7 and V is TRBV7-2; the D is unclear. The germline gives CDR1 SGHTA, CDR2 FQGNSA. V was shortened by 3 bases and J by 7 bases, with 10 bases between the two germline ends. This CDR3 spans 12 amino acids. The CDR3 DNA follows: TGTGCCAGCAGCTTGACCAGGTGGGAGCAGTACTTC. Its protein is CASSLTRWEQYF.

The rearrangement links TRBV29-1 to TRBJ1-3, with D possibly TRBD1 on 5 matching bases. In germline, CDR1 is SQVTM, CDR2 ANQGSEA. The length of the CDR3 is 12 residues. Between the trimmed V and J ends, which lost 6 bases and 4 bases, there was a span of 10 bases. CDR3 loop: CSVDSEGNTIYF. The CDR3, as DNA: TGCAGCGTAGACAGCGAAGGAAACACCATATATTTT.

This clonotype was seen at least ten times. This chain connects TRBV6-2 or TRBV6-3 to TRBJ2-3, with D perhaps TRBD2 (6 bases). CDR1 and CDR2 from the germline V gene are MNHEY and SVGEGT. The CDR3 sequence is 15 residues long. Trimming took 8 bases from V and 3 from J, leaving 18 bases between them. This CDR3 is CASGGAFDVTDTQYF. In DNA, the CDR3 is TGTGCCAGCGGCGGGGCTTTCGACGTGACAGATACGCAGTATTTT.

The chain links TRBV6-1 to TRBJ1-6, with D hard to call. The V end was cut by 6 bases, the J end by 7 bases, with 13 bases between. The V gene's germline CDR1 is MNHNS and CDR2 SASEGT. The CDR3 has 14 residues. The CDR3 spells CASRLEAQNSPLHF. The CDR3 DNA reads as TGTGCCAGCAGACTGGAGGCCCAAAATTCACCCCTCCACTTT.

The rearrangement joins TRBV24-1 to TRBJ2-1; no firm D call. V was cut by 9 bases and J by 5 bases, with 7 bases left in between. The germline V gene encodes CDR1 KGHDR and CDR2 SFDVKD. The CDR3 spans 11 residues. CDR3 coding DNA: TGTGCCACCGCCGCCGACAATGAGCAGTTCTTC. This gives the protein CATAADNEQFF.

In this sample, this clonotype turned up many times. This sequence joins TRBV12-3 or TRBV12-4 and TRBJ2-1; 10 nucleotides match TRBD2. V trimming: 8 bases; J trimming: 7 bases; junction bases outside the gene matches: 8. The CDR3 runs 14 residues. The chain's CDR3 is CASAPSGRGNEQFF. For the CDR3, the DNA is TGTGCCAGCGCCCCTAGCGGGAGAGGGAATGAGCAGTTCTTC.

The sample holds a few counts of this clonotype. The rearrangement uses TRBV7-2 and TRBJ1-4; 7 bases line up with TRBD1. Per the germline V gene, CDR1 is SGHTA and CDR2 is FQGNSA. V was clipped by 5 bases and J by 8 bases; unmatched bases: 11. The CDR3 sequence is 15 residues long. CDR3 sequence reads: CASSAQQGLDEKLFF. For the CDR3, the DNA is TGTGCCAGCAGCGCCCAACAGGGGCTAGACGAAAAACTGTTTTTT.

This clonotype was seen many times. The V gene is TRBV20-1, the J gene TRBJ2-1; possibly TRBD2 for D (6 bases). CDR1 is DFQATT, CDR2 SNEGSKA, per germline (reference sequence). The V end lost 0 bases, the J end lost 0 bases, and 15 bases lay between the germline ends. CDR3 size: 17 residues. The CDR3 sequence is CSARDLIAASSYNEQFF. CDR3 nucleotide sequence: TGCAGTGCTAGAGACCTAATAGCGGCAAGCTCCTACAATGAGCAGTTCTTC.

The genes are TRBV5-1 and TRBJ2-5; 7 nucleotides align to TRBD2. CDR1 SGHRS and CDR2 YFSETQ come from the germline V gene. With 0 bases clipped from V and 2 bases from J, the junction kept 7 bases outside the gene matches. The CDR3 is made up of 16 amino acids. The DNA of the CDR3 is TGCGCCAGCAGCTTGGCCAGTCTAGCGGTACAAGAGACCCAGTACTTC. It is translated as CASSLASLAVQETQYF.

This clonotype was counted many times. The V gene is TRBV18, the J gene TRBJ2-1; D perhaps matches TRBD2 (5 bases). In germline, CDR1 is KGHSH, CDR2 LQKENI. This CDR3 contains 16 residues. V lost 0 bases to trimming and J lost 6 bases, with 15 bases between them. The DNA of the CDR3 is TGTGCCAGCTCACCACCGGTAGGGATCGAGGGCAATGAGCAGTTCTTC. Translated: CASSPPVGIEGNEQFF.

This clonotype was detected only a few times. V gene TRBV29-1 combines with J gene TRBJ2-5; 7 nucleotides match TRBD2. The CDR3 is 11 residues long. Germline assignment: CDR1 SQVTM and CDR2 ANQGSEA. Trimming at V came to 7 bases and at J to 12 bases, leaving 11 bases not matched to a gene. CDR3 region: CSAGRAGHKYF. The CDR3 DNA follows: TGCAGCGCTGGGAGGGCGGGCCATAAGTACTTC.

This clonotype was recorded at least ten times. This rearrangement joins TRBV28 to TRBJ1-2; maybe TRBD1 (6 bases). CDR3 length: 15 amino acids. With 3 bases removed from V and 7 bases from J, the gap between germline ends came to 18 bases. CDR1 is MDHEN and CDR2 is SYDVKM in the germline V gene. The CDR3 DNA sequence: TGTGCCAGCAGTTTTGTTTCGGGGGCGTGGGCTGGCTACACCTTC. It encodes CASSFVSGAWAGYTF.

The V gene is TRBV7-9, the J gene TRBJ2-7; tentative D call: TRBD1 (5 bases). This CDR3 is 18 amino acids long. Germline V gene lookup returns CDR1 SEHNR and CDR2 FQNEAQ (reference sequence). V was clipped by 5 bases and J by 2 bases, with 25 bases between them. The CDR3 DNA is TGTGCCAGCAGCCTAGAAGTCTGGGGTTCGACAGATCCCTACGAGCAGTACTTC. Translating it yields CASSLEVWGSTDPYEQYF.

The sample holds one count of this clonotype. The V call is TRBV11-2, the J call TRBJ2-3; unclear D gene. Germline V gives CDR1 SGHAT, CDR2 FQNNGV. The CDR3 length is 14 residues. V gave up 5 bases and J gave up 1 base, with 10 bases separating them. CDR3 region: CASSPSVGTDTQYF. CDR3 DNA sequence: TGTGCCAGCAGCCCCTCGGTGGGCACAGATACGCAGTATTTT. The entire variable domain, with the rest obtained from reference TRBV11-2 and TRBJ2-3, is as follows: EAGVAQSPRYKIIEKRQSVAFWCNPISGHATLYWYQQILGQGPKLLIQFQNNGVVDDSQLPKDRFSAERLKGVDSTLKIQPAKLEDSAVYLCASSPSVGTDTQYFGPGTRLTVL.

The chain has TRBV7-9 and TRBJ1-5; 9 bases fit TRBD1. CDR3 length: 14 amino acids. Germline CDR1 SEHNR, CDR2 FQNEAQ (reference sequence). The V and J ends lost 5 bases and 7 bases, in that order; junction bases with no gene match: 6. The CDR3 reads CASSNGQGWQPQHF. Written as DNA, the CDR3 is TGTGCCAGCAGCAACGGACAGGGGTGGCAGCCCCAGCATTTT.

This clonotype came up a few times. The chain carries TRBV6-1 and TRBJ2-1; D ambiguous. CDR3 size: 13 residues. The germline V gene has CDR1 MNHNS and CDR2 SASEGT. The V end was cut by 7 bases, the J end by 0 bases, with 7 bases between. The CDR3 DNA sequence: TGTGCCAGCACGTTGAGCTCCTACAATGAGCAGTTCTTC. Amino acid sequence: CASTLSSYNEQFF.

This clonotype was detected only a few times. The genes are TRBV2 and TRBJ2-7, with 7 nucleotides matching TRBD2. After removal of 6 bases from V and 7 bases from J, the junction contained 6 bases not matched to a gene. The CDR3 covers 12 residues. The germline gives CDR1 SNHLY, CDR2 FYNNEI. CDR3 DNA sequence: TGTGCCAGCAGGCTCGCGGGGGAAGAGCAGTACTTC. Amino acids: CASRLAGEEQYF. Supplemented by reference TRBV2 and TRBJ2-7, the full variable domain reads EPEVTQTPSHQVTQMGQEVILRCVPISNHLYFYWYRQILGQKVEFLVSFYNNEISEKSEIFDDQFSVERPDGSNFTLKIRSTKLEDSAMYFCASRLAGEEQYFGPGTRLTVT.

The rearrangement joins TRBV20-1 to TRBJ2-7; D possibly uses TRBD1 or TRBD2 (7 bases each). V dropped 0 bases and J dropped 6 bases, with 18 bases sitting between them. This CDR3 is built from 15 residues. Looked up from germline, CDR1 is DFQATT and CDR2 is SNEGSKA (reference sequence). The CDR3 DNA is TGCAGTGCTAGAGATCGGGGGAGGGGGCGGTTCGAGCAGTACTTC. This codes for CSARDRGRGRFEQYF.

The table lists this clonotype with many counts. The V gene is TRBV28, the J gene TRBJ1-5; D possibly corresponds to TRBD1 (5 bases). This CDR3 comprises 15 residues. Per germline, CDR1 MDHEN and CDR2 SYDVKM. V gave up 3 bases and J gave up 3 bases, with 12 bases separating them. CDR3 residues: CASSLATALNQPQHF. The CDR3 coding sequence is TGTGCCAGCAGTTTGGCGACAGCTCTCAATCAGCCCCAGCATTTT.

This clonotype came up many times. This chain connects TRBV7-2 to TRBJ2-7; a weak D match, TRBD1 (6 bases). Between the trimmed V and J ends, which lost 2 bases and 5 bases, there was a span of 10 bases. The CDR3 sequence is 13 residues long. Germline V CDR1 and CDR2: SGHTA, FQGNSA. The CDR3 DNA reads as TGTGCCAGCAGCTTACTCAGGGGCCACGAGCAGTACTTC. Amino acid sequence: CASSLLRGHEQYF.

This clonotype was counted many times. The gene calls are TRBV2 and TRBJ1-2, with D unclear. The germline V gene has CDR1 SNHLY and CDR2 FYNNEI. V was shortened by 6 bases and J by 10 bases, with 18 bases between the two germline ends. The CDR3 spans 13 residues. The CDR3 region is CASSRDFSPPYTF. For the CDR3, the DNA is TGTGCCAGCAGCCGAGATTTCTCGCCCCCCTACACCTTC. Looking up the rest from reference TRBV2 and TRBJ1-2 gives the full variable domain: EPEVTQTPSHQVTQMGQEVILRCVPISNHLYFYWYRQILGQKVEFLVSFYNNEISEKSEIFDDQFSVERPDGSNFTLKIRSTKLEDSAMYFCASSRDFSPPYTFGSGTRLTVV.

This clonotype was counted ten times or more. The rearrangement links TRBV7-9 to TRBJ2-5, with a possible D match to TRBD2 (6 bases). The V end was cut by 5 bases, the J end by 2 bases, with 15 bases between. The CDR3 covers 15 residues. Germline CDR1 and CDR2: SEHNR and FQNEAQ (reference sequence). CDR3 protein: CASSTQGLGQETQYF. DNA of the CDR3: TGTGCCAGCAGCACCCAGGGACTCGGACAAGAGACCCAGTACTTC. Looking up the rest from reference TRBV7-9 and TRBJ2-5 gives the full variable domain: DTGVSQNPRHKITKRGQNVTFRCDPISEHNRLYWYRQTLGQGPEFLTYFQNEAQLEKSRLLSDRFSAERPKGSFSTLEIQRTEQGDSAMYLCASSTQGLGQETQYFGPGTRLLVL.

This clonotype has only a few counts. V and J are TRBV3-1 and TRBJ2-5; the match to TRBD1 covers 8 bases. This CDR3 contains 15 residues. Germline V gene data show CDR1 as LGHDT and CDR2 as YNNKEL (reference sequence). V dropped 6 bases and J dropped 3; count of bases not matched to a gene: 9. CDR3 protein: CASSFTGGLEETQYF. In DNA, the CDR3 is TGTGCCAGCAGTTTCACAGGGGGTCTGGAAGAGACCCAGTACTTC.

The V call is TRBV19, the J call TRBJ2-2, with 8 bases identical to TRBD2. Germline V gene lookup returns CDR1 LNHDA and CDR2 SQIVND (reference sequence). V shed 1 base and J 0 bases; nucleotides not matched to a gene: 10. The CDR3 runs to 19 residues. Here the CDR3 reads CASSIVYSVAGTNTGELFF. As DNA, the CDR3 is TGTGCCAGTAGTATAGTATATTCGGTAGCGGGAACGAACACCGGGGAGCTGTTTTTT.

The sample holds a few counts of this clonotype. The V call is TRBV7-2, the J call TRBJ2-3, with 10 bases fitting TRBD2. The CDR3 contains 16 residues. CDR1 and CDR2 from the germline V gene are SGHTA and FQGNSA. V was clipped by 2 bases and J by 1 base; unmatched bases: 3. CDR3 DNA: TGTGCCAGCAGCTTAAGAGGGACTAGCGGCACAGATACGCAGTATTTT. Translating gives CASSLRGTSGTDTQYF.

This clonotype has a handful of counts. V gene TRBV28 combines with J gene TRBJ1-3; D is unresolved. This CDR3 spans 10 amino acids. Germline values: CDR1 MDHEN, CDR2 SYDVKM. The CDR3 nucleotides are TGTGCAAGCCTTGGAAACACCATATATTTT. Translating it yields CASLGNTIYF.

The V call is TRBV5-1, the J call TRBJ1-2, with TRBD1 matching 8 bases. V lost 3 bases to trimming and J lost 8 bases; unmatched junction nucleotides: 36. Germline lookup yields CDR1 SGHRS and CDR2 YFSETQ. This CDR3 is 23 amino acids long. CDR3 amino acids: CASSSPGQGWSKNHWDLFYGYTF. In DNA, the CDR3 is TGCGCCAGCAGCTCGCCCGGACAGGGCTGGAGTAAGAACCATTGGGATTTGTTTTACGGCTACACCTTC.

This clonotype was picked up many times. The rearrangement joins TRBV6-2 or TRBV6-3 to TRBJ2-5; 10 bases map to TRBD2. The CDR3 runs to 15 residues. After removal of 0 bases from V and 9 bases from J, the junction contained 7 bases not matched to a gene. Germline CDR1 is MNHEY and CDR2 is SVGEGT. CDR3: CASSYSPSGSSAQYF. The CDR3 DNA follows: TGTGCCAGCAGTTACTCCCCTAGCGGGAGTTCGGCCCAGTACTTC.

The table lists this clonotype with a few counts. One junction end does not reproduce the germline sequence, and a read error may be involved. V gene TRBV27 combines with J gene TRBJ2-1; 13 nucleotides align to TRBD2. The CDR3 sequence is 13 residues long. Germline CDR1 and CDR2: MNHEY and SMNVEV (reference sequence). DNA for the CDR3: TGTGCCAGCGGACTAGCGGGAGAGAATGGGCAGTTCTTC. The encoded protein is CASGLAGENGQFF.

The chain combines TRBV18 with TRBJ2-2; maybe TRBD1 (6 bases). V was trimmed by 3 bases and J by 1 base, leaving 9 bases between them. The V gene's germline CDR1 is KGHSH and CDR2 LQKENI. This CDR3 has 15 amino acids. CDR3 sequence: CASSPLGQNTGELFF. The CDR3, as DNA: TGTGCCAGCTCACCTTTGGGACAGAACACCGGGGAGCTGTTTTTT.

This clonotype was detected ten times or more. This sequence joins TRBV5-5 and TRBJ2-7; possibly TRBD1 for D (6 bases). Trimming removed 1 base from V and 5 bases from J, with 10 bases in between. The CDR3 has 13 residues. In germline, CDR1 is SGHKS, CDR2 YYEKEE (reference sequence). The CDR3 bases are TGTGCCAGCAGCTTGACAGGGACCCACGAGCAGTACTTC. Its protein is CASSLTGTHEQYF.

Remarks on this clonotype: At one of its ends the junction is not consistent with the germline gene, which may arise from a read error. The chain is built from TRBV6-2 or TRBV6-3 and TRBJ2-5; 9 nucleotides line up with TRBD1. The CDR3 sequence is 15 residues long. Germline lookup yields CDR1 MNHEY and CDR2 SVGEGT. CDR3 region: CASSNTGGDGETQCF. CDR3 DNA sequence: TGTGCCAGCAGTAATACAGGGGGCGACGGCGAGACCCAGTGCTTC.